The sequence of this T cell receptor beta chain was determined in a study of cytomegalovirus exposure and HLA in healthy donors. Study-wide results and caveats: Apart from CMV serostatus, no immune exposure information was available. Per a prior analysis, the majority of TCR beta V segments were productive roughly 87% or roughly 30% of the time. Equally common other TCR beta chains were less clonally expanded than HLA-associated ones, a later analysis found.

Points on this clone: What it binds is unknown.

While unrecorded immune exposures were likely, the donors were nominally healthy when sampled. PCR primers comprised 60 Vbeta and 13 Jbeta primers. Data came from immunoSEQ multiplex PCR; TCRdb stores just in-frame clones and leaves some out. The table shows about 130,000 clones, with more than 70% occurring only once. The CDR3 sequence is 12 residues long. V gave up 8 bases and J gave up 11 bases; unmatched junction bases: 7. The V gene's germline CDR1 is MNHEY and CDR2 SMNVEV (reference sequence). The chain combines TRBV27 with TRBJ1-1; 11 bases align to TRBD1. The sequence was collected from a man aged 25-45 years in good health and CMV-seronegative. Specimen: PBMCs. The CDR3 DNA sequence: TGTGCCAGCGGGACAGGGGGTAACGGGGCTTTCTTT. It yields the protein CASGTGGNGAFF.